This TCR beta chain was found in a study of T cell repertoires in cytomegalovirus infection. As for the study in general: HLA-C-restricted CMV epitopes, recently identified, and well-studied HLA-B-restricted ones were used by the study.

This CDR3 region has 16 residues. Germline CDR1 reads LGHDT; CDR2 reads YNNKEL (reference sequence). Trimming cost V 4 bases and J 6 bases, with 22 bases left between them. TCRdb re-derived calls from the reads in MiXCR, one entry per CDR3 protein. Of hundreds of thousands of distinct CDR3 sequences in the sample, roughly 30% were seen once. To note about this clonotype: Its antigen is not known.

The sample in question was cultured CD8+ T cells from PBMCs, obtained from culture after CMV antigen stimulation. The V call is TRBV3-1, the J call TRBJ2-7; D gene unclear. This TCR was recovered from a human donor in good health (CMV status not recorded). Some clones in this sample may be carry-over from other donors' samples. CDR3 in amino acids: CASSPPGSGRGSEQYF. CDR3 in DNA: TGTGCCAGCAGCCCTCCCGGCTCAGGACGAGGTTCCGAGCAGTACTTC.